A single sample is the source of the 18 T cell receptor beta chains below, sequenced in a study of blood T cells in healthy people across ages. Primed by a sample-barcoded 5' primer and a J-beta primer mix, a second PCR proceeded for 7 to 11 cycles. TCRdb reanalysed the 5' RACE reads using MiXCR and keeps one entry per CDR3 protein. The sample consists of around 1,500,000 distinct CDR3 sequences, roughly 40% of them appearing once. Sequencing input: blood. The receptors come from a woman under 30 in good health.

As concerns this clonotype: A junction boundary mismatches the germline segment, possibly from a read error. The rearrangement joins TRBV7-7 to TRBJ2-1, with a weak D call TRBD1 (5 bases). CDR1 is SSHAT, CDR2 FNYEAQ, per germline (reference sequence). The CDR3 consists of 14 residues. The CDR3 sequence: CASSVGAALDEQFF. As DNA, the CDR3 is TGTGCTAGCAGCGTAGGGGCAGCTCTGGATGAGCAGTTCTTC.

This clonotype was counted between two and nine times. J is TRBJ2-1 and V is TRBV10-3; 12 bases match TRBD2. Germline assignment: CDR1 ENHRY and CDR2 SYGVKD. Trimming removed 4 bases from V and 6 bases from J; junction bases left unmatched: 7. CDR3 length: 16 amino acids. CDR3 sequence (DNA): TGTGCCATCAGTGCGGGGACTAGCGGGCAAACCAATGAGCAGTTCTTC. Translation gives CAISAGTSGQTNEQFF.

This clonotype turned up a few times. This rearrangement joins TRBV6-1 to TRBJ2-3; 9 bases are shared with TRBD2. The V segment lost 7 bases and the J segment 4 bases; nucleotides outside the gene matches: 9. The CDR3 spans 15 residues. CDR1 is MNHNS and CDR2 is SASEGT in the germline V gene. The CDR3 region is CASNPSLAGSDTQYF. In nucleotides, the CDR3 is TGTGCCAGCAATCCCTCCCTAGCGGGATCAGATACGCAGTATTTT.

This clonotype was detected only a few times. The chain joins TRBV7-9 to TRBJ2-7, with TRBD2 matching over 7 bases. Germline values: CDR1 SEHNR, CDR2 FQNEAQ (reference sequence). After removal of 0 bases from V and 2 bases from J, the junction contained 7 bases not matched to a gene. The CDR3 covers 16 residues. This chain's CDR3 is CASSLAALAVTYEQYF. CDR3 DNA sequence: TGTGCCAGCAGCTTAGCGGCGCTAGCGGTAACCTACGAGCAGTACTTC.

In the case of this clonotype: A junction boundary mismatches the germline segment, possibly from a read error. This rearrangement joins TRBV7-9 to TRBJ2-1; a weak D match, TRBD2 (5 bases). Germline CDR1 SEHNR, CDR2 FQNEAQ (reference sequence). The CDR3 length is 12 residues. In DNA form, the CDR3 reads TGTACCAGCAGTCTAGGACTGAATGAGCAGTTCTTC. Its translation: CTSSLGLNEQFF. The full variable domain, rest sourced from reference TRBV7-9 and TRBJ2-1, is DTGVSQNPRHKITKRGQNVTFRCDPISEHNRLYWYRQTLGQGPEFLTYFQNEAQLEKSRLLSDRFSAERPKGSFSTLEIQRTEQGDSAMYLCTSSLGLNEQFFGPGTRLTVL.

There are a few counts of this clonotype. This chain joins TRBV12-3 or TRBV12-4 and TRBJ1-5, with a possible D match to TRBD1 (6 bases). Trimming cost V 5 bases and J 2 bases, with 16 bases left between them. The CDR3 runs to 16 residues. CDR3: CASSLQGTLGNQPQHF. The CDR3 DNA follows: TGTGCCAGCAGTCTACAGGGTACACTTGGCAATCAGCCCCAGCATTTT.

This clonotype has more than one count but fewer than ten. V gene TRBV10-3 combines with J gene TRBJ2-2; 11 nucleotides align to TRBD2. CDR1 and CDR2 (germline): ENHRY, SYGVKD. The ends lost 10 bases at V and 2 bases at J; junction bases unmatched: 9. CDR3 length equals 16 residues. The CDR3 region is CASTGTSGINTGELFF. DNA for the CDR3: TGTGCCAGTACCGGGACTAGCGGAATCAACACCGGGGAGCTGTTTTTT.

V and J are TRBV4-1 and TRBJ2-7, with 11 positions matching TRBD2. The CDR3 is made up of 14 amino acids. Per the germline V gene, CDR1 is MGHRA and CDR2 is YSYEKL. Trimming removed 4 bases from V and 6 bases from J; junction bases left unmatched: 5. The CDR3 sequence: CASSPSGGFSEQYF. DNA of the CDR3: TGCGCCAGCAGCCCTAGCGGGGGGTTCAGCGAGCAGTACTTC.

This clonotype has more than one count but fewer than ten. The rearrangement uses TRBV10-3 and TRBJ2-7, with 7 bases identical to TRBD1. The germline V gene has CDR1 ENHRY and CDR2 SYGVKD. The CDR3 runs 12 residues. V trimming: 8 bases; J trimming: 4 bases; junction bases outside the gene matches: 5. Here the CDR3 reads CAIGGQHYEQYF. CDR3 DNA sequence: TGTGCCATCGGGGGACAGCATTACGAGCAGTACTTC.

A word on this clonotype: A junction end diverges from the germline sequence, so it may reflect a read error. The CDR3 here is CASNQVRNEQFF. The CDR3 DNA reads TGTGCCAGCAACCAAGTAAGGAATGAGCAGTTCTTC. V usage is TRBV3-1 and J usage is TRBJ2-1; D gene unclear. CDR1 and CDR2 (germline): LGHDT, YNNKEL (reference sequence). CDR3 size: 12 residues.

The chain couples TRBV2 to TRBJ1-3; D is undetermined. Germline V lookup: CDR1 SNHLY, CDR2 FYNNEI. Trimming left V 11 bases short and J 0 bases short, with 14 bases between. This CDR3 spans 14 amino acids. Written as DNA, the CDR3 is TGTGCCCGTCGGGTAGCCAGCTCTGGAAACACCATATATTTT. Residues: CARRVASSGNTIYF. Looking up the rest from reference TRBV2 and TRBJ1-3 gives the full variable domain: EPEVTQTPSHQVTQMGQEVILRCVPISNHLYFYWYRQILGQKVEFLVSFYNNEISEKSEIFDDQFSVERPDGSNFTLKIRSTKLEDSAMYFCARRVASSGNTIYFGEGSWLTVV.

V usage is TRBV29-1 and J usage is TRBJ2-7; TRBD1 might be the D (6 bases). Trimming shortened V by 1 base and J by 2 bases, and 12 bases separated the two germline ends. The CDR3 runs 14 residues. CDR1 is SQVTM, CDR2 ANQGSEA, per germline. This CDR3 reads CSVEGGRNAYEQYF. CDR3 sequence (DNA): TGCAGCGTTGAAGGGGGGCGAAACGCCTACGAGCAGTACTTC.

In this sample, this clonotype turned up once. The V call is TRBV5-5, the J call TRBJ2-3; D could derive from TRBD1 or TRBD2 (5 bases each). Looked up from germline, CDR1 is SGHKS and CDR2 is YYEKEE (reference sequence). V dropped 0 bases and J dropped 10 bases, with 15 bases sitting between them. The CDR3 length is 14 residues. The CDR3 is CASSLDSGLASQYF. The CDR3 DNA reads TGTGCCAGCAGCTTGGATTCGGGGCTAGCTTCGCAGTATTTT. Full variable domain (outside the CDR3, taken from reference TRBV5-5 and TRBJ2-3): DAGVTQSPTHLIKTRGQQVTLRCSPISGHKSVSWYQQVLGQGPQFIFQYYEKEERGRGNFPDRFSARQFPNYSSELNVNALLLGDSALYLCASSLDSGLASQYFGPGTRLTVL.

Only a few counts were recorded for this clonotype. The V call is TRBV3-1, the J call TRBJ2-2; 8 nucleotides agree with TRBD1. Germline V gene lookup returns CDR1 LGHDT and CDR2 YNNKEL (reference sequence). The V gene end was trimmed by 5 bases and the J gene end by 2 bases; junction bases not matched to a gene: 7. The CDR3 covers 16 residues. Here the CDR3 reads CASSVGQGPNTGELFF. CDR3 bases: TGTGCCAGCAGCGTTGGACAGGGCCCAAACACCGGGGAGCTGTTTTTT.

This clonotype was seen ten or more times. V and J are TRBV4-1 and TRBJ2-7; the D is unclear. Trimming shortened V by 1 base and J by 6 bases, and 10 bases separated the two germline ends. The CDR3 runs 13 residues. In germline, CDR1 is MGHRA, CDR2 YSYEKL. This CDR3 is CASSQVGFGEQYF. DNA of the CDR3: TGCGCCAGCAGCCAAGTAGGATTCGGCGAGCAGTACTTC.

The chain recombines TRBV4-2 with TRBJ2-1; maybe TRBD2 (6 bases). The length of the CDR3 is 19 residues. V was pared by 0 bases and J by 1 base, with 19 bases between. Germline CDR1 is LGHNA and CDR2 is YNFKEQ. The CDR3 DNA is TGTGCCAGCAGCCAAGATCAGTCCGGGGCGGGAAAATCCTACAATGAGCAGTTCTTC. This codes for CASSQDQSGAGKSYNEQFF.

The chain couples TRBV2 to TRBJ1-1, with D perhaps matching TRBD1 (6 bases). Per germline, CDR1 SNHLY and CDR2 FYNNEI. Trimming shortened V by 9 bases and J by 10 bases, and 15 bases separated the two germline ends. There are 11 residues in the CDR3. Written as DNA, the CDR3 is TGTGCCAGAAGTTCAGGGGTGGGAGCTTTCTTT. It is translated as CARSSGVGAFF. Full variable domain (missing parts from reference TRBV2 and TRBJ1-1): EPEVTQTPSHQVTQMGQEVILRCVPISNHLYFYWYRQILGQKVEFLVSFYNNEISEKSEIFDDQFSVERPDGSNFTLKIRSTKLEDSAMYFCARSSGVGAFFGQGTRLTVV.

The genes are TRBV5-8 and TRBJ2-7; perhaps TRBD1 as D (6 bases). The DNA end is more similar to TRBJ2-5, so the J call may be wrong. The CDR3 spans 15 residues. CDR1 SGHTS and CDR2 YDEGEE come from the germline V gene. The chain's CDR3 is CASSPRGRGQETQYF. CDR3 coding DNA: TGTGCCAGCAGCCCCAGGGGCAGGGGCCAAGAGACCCAGTACTTC.